The clone carrying this T cell receptor (beta chain) came up many times. In the original analysis: Quantification of nucleated cells was approximated via reference gene primer amplification. Profiled with immunoSEQ multiplex PCR; TCRdb holds only in-frame clones, not every one. V and J calls and clone size come straight from that table; D and trimming were deduced from the DNA. The data show 250,000 to 300,000 clones, with approximately 85% seen just once and less than 6.5% held by the top ten. The data were taken from a study of blood T cell repertoires in COVID-19. Study information: COVID-19 samples, acute and convalescent, were from the United States, Italy and Spain. The analysed material was cDNA or gDNA that came from T cells, B-cell-depleted T cells, or PBMCs.

Trimming cost V 1 base and J 0 bases, with 6 bases left between them. CDR1 ENHRY and CDR2 SYGVKD come from the germline V gene. This CDR3 contains 14 residues. The origin of this receptor is a man over 45 with active or convalescent COVID-19. Sequenced input: peripheral blood. The chain recombines TRBV10-3 with TRBJ1-1; no definite D call. CDR3 loop: CAISEYSLNTEAFF. The DNA for the CDR3 is TGTGCCATCAGTGAGTACAGTTTGAACACTGAAGCTTTCTTT.